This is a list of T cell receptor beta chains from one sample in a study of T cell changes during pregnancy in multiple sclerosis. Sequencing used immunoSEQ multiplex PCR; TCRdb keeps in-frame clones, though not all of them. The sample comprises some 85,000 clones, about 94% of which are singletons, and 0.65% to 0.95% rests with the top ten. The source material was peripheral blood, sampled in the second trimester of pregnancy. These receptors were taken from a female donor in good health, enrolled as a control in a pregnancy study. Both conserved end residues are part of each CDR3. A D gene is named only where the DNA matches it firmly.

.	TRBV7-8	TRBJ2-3	CASSLVEGWGPDTQYF	TGTGCCAGCAGCTTAGTGGAGGGGTGGGGCCCAGATACGCAGTATTTT
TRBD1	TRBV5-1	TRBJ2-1	CASSLEGQGTNEQFF	TGCGCCAGCAGCTTGGAGGGACAGGGTACCAATGAGCAGTTCTTC
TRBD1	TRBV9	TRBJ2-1	CASSPGQGADNEQFF	TGTGCCAGCAGCCCAGGACAGGGGGCCGACAATGAGCAGTTCTTC
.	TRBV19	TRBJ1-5	CASDKGGSSNQPQHF	TGTGCCAGTGATAAAGGCGGTAGTAGCAATCAGCCCCAGCATTTT
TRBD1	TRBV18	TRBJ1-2	CASSLQGAEGYTF	TGTGCCAGCTCACTCCAGGGGGCGGAGGGCTACACCTTC
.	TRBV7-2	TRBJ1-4	CASSLNRVNEKLFF	TGTGCCAGCAGCTTGAACAGGGTTAATGAAAAACTGTTTTTT
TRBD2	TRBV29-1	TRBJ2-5	CSVEDPRLAGEQETQYF	TGCAGCGTTGAAGATCCGAGACTAGCGGGGGAACAAGAGACCCAGTACTTC
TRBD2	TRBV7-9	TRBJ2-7	CASSLARGLADPNYEQYF	TGTGCCAGCAGCTTAGCGCGGGGACTAGCGGATCCTAACTACGAGCAGTACTTC
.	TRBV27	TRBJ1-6	CASSIRTGYGNSPLHF	TGTGCCAGCAGTATACGGACTGGGTATGGTAATTCACCCCTCCACTTT
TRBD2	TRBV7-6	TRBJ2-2	CASSRAGGNTGELFF	TGTGCCAGCAGCAGAGCGGGGGGGAACACCGGGGAGCTGTTTTTT
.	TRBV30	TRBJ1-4	CAWSVGGEKLFF	TGTGCCTGGAGTGTCGGGGGTGAAAAACTGTTTTTT
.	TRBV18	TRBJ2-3	CASSPPLEDTQYF	TGTGCCAGCTCACCACCGTTGGAGGATACGCAGTATTTT
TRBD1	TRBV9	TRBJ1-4	CASSEGAGEEKLFF	TGTGCCAGCAGCGAGGGGGCAGGGGAAGAAAAACTGTTTTTT
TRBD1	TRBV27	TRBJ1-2	CASSLGQGDYGYTF	TGTGCCAGCAGTTTAGGACAGGGGGACTATGGCTACACCTTC
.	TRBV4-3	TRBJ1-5	CASSQVWGGNPNQPQHF	TGCGCCAGCAGCCAGGTGTGGGGAGGAAACCCTAATCAGCCCCAGCATTTT